Below, 14 T cell receptor beta chains from the same sample are listed, as sequenced in a study of T cell repertoires in cytomegalovirus infection. Their antigens are not known. TCRdb passed the reads through MiXCR, listing each CDR3 protein once. The sample comprises some 700,000 distinct CDR3 sequences, around 32% of which are singletons, and around a sixth rests with the top ten. This material consisted of cultured PBMCs, taken from culture after CMV antigen stimulation. These TCRs come from a human donor in good health (CMV status not recorded). Some clones in this sample may be carry-over from other donors' samples.

The chain carries TRBV14 and TRBJ1-5, with D possibly being TRBD1 (5 bases). Germline CDR1 is SGHDN and CDR2 is FVKESK. The CDR3 sequence is 14 residues long. The V end was cut by 4 bases, the J end by 3 bases, with 10 bases between. The CDR3 DNA follows: TGTGCCAGCAGCCGTCCGGGACCCAATCAGCCCCAGCATTTT. Amino acids: CASSRPGPNQPQHF.

This clonotype was detected many times. The V gene is TRBV7-2, the J gene TRBJ1-2; D is ambiguous. CDR3 length: 12 residues. V lost 1 base, J lost 7 bases, and 7 bases lay in between. Germline V gives CDR1 SGHTA, CDR2 FQGNSA. The CDR3 sequence: CASSLDGGGYTF. The CDR3 bases are TGTGCCAGCAGCTTAGACGGCGGTGGCTACACCTTC. Using reference TRBV7-2 and TRBJ1-2 for the parts outside the CDR3, the full variable domain is GAGVSQSPSNKVTEKGKDVELRCDPISGHTALYWYRQSLGQGLEFLIYFQGNSAPDKSGLPSDRFSAERTGGSVSTLTIQRTQQEDSAVYLCASSLDGGGYTFGSGTRLTVV.

This sequence joins TRBV25-1 and TRBJ2-3; D remains unclear. The germline V gene encodes CDR1 MGHDK and CDR2 SYGVNS. The CDR3 totals 14 residues. Trimming took 4 bases from V and 4 from J, leaving 12 bases between them. CDR3 nucleotide sequence: TGTGCCAGCAGTGCTGCTTTTTTCCCAGATACGCAGTATTTT. It specifies CASSAAFFPDTQYF.

The V call is TRBV4-1, the J call TRBJ2-4; 11 bases fit TRBD1. The V gene end was trimmed by 4 bases and the J gene end by 4 bases; junction bases not matched to a gene: 9. Germline lookup yields CDR1 MGHRA and CDR2 YSYEKL. There are 17 residues in the CDR3. The DNA for the CDR3 is TGCGCCAGCAGCCCCCCACCAGGGACAGGGGGGAAAAACATTCAGTACTTC. It translates to CASSPPPGTGGKNIQYF.

This chain uses TRBV6-1 with TRBJ2-2; D gene uncertain. CDR1 and CDR2 (germline): MNHNS, SASEGT. V lost 7 bases to trimming and J lost 2 bases, with 8 bases between them. The CDR3 length is 13 residues. CDR3 DNA sequence: TGTGCCAGCATGGGCCGTAACACCGGGGAGCTGTTTTTT. This gives the protein CASMGRNTGELFF.

This clonotype has at least ten counts. This CDR3 reads CASSPPAGGGFGYEQYF. The CDR3 DNA reads TGTGCCAGCAGCCCTCCGGCAGGGGGAGGTTTTGGGTACGAGCAGTACTTC. The rearrangement uses TRBV7-6 and TRBJ2-7, with D tentatively TRBD1 (7 bases). Trimming removed 5 bases from V and 4 bases from J, with 24 bases in between. Germline V gene lookup returns CDR1 SGHVS and CDR2 FNYEAQ. The CDR3 runs 17 residues.

This rearrangement joins TRBV7-4 to TRBJ2-3; 8 bases are shared with TRBD2. Trimming cost V 1 base and J 2 bases; bases outside gene matches: 2. Germline V gene sequence: CDR1 SGHVT, CDR2 SQSDAQ. The length of the CDR3 is 15 residues. The CDR3 region is CASSLGSGDTDTQYF. The CDR3 DNA reads as TGTGCCAGCAGCTTAGGTAGCGGGGACACAGATACGCAGTATTTT.

This chain links TRBV4-1 with TRBJ2-7; 10 nucleotides align to TRBD2. CDR3 length: 17 amino acids. The J segment lost 1 base and the V segment lost 1 base, leaving 7 bases of the junction unmatched. Per germline, CDR1 MGHRA and CDR2 YSYEKL. The CDR3 protein is CASSQVASGSISYEQYF. CDR3 bases: TGCGCCAGCAGCCAAGTTGCTAGCGGGAGCATTTCCTACGAGCAGTACTTC.

V is TRBV5-1 and J is TRBJ1-1; D remains unclear. Per germline, CDR1 SGHRS and CDR2 YFSETQ. V was cut by 2 bases and J by 1 base, with 9 bases left in between. This CDR3 comprises 14 residues. This CDR3 is CASSLTRENTEAFF. As DNA, the CDR3 is TGCGCCAGCAGCTTAACTCGGGAGAACACTGAAGCTTTCTTT. The full variable domain, rest sourced from reference TRBV5-1 and TRBJ1-1, is KAGVTQTPRYLIKTRGQQVTLSCSPISGHRSVSWYQQTPGQGLQFLFEYFSETQRNKGNFPGRFSGRQFSNSRSEMNVSTLELGDSALYLCASSLTRENTEAFFGQGTRLTVV.

The table lists this clonotype with a few counts. CDR3 residues: CASTDRAHSPLHF. The CDR3 region has the DNA TGTGCCAGCACTGACAGAGCCCATTCACCCCTCCACTTT. The V call is TRBV6-5, the J call TRBJ1-6; a weak D match, TRBD1 (5 bases). CDR3 size: 13 residues. Germline values: CDR1 MNHEY, CDR2 SVGAGI. V was shortened by 7 bases and J by 8 bases, with 12 bases between the two germline ends.

The chain links TRBV27 to TRBJ1-2; TRBD1 aligns across 7 bases. V dropped 6 bases and J dropped 4; count of bases not matched to a gene: 8. The germline V gene has CDR1 MNHEY and CDR2 SMNVEV (reference sequence). The CDR3 consists of 14 residues. The CDR3 is CASSRTGTFYGYTF. The DNA for the CDR3 is TGTGCCAGCAGCCGGACAGGAACTTTCTATGGCTACACCTTC.

The V gene is TRBV27, the J gene TRBJ2-5; weak D call: TRBD1 (5 bases). The germline gives CDR1 MNHEY, CDR2 SMNVEV (reference sequence). The CDR3 extends over 15 amino acids. The V gene lost 6 bases and the J gene lost 4 bases, with 18 bases spanning the gap. The CDR3 here is CASSPQGPNPETQYF. The CDR3 DNA reads TGTGCCAGCAGCCCTCAGGGCCCAAACCCAGAGACCCAGTACTTC.

The sample holds a few counts of this clonotype. The gene calls are TRBV2 and TRBJ2-1; tentatively, D is TRBD2 (5 bases). Germline lookup yields CDR1 SNHLY and CDR2 FYNNEI. Trimming cost V 5 bases and J 4 bases, with 9 bases left between them. CDR3 length: 13 amino acids. The CDR3 DNA reads as TGTGCCAGCAGTCCCGGGGATTACAATGAGCAGTTCTTC. Protein: CASSPGDYNEQFF. The full variable domain, its missing parts supplied by reference TRBV2 and TRBJ2-1, is EPEVTQTPSHQVTQMGQEVILRCVPISNHLYFYWYRQILGQKVEFLVSFYNNEISEKSEIFDDQFSVERPDGSNFTLKIRSTKLEDSAMYFCASSPGDYNEQFFGPGTRLTVL.

This clonotype has a handful of counts. V gene TRBV28 combines with J gene TRBJ1-3, with a weak D call TRBD1 (6 bases). Deletions cut 7 bases from V and 4 bases from J, with 20 bases between. The CDR3 is made up of 16 amino acids. From germline, CDR1 is MDHEN and CDR2 SYDVKM. The CDR3 DNA sequence: TGTGCCAGCACCACAGGGTCAGGGCCTCTGGGAAACACCATATATTTT. This sequence encodes CASTTGSGPLGNTIYF. Filled out from reference TRBV28 and TRBJ1-3, the complete variable domain reads DVKVTQSSRYLVKRTGEKVFLECVQDMDHENMFWYRQDPGLGLRLIYFSYDVKMKEKGDIPEGYSVSREKKERFSLILESASTNQTSMYLCASTTGSGPLGNTIYFGEGSWLTVV.